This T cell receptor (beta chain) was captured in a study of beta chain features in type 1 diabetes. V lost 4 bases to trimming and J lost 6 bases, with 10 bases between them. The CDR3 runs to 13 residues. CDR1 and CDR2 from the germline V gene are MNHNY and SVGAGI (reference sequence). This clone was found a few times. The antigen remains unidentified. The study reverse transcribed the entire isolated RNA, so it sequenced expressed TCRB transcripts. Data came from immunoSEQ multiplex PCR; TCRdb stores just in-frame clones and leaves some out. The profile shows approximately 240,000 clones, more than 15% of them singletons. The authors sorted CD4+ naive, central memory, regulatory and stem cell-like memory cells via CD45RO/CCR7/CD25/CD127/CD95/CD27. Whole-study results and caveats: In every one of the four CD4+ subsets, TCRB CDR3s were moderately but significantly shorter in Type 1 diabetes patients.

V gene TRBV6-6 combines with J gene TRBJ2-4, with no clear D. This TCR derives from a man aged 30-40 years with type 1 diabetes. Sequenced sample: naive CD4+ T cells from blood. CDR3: CASSSPTSNIQYF. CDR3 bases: TGTGCCAGCAGTTCCCCGACGTCAAACATTCAGTACTTC.